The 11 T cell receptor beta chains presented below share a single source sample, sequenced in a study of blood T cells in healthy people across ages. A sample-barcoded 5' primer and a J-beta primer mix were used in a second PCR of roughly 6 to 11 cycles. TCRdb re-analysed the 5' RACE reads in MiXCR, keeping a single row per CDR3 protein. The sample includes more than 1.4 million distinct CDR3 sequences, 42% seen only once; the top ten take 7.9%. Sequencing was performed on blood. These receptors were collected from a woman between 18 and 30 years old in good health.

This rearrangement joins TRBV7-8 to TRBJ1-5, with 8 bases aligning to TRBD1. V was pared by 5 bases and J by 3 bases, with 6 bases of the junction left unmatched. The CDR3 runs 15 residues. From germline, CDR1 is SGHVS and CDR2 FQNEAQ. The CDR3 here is CASSLRTGNNQPQHF. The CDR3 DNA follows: TGTGCCAGCAGCCTCAGGACAGGGAACAATCAGCCCCAGCATTTT.

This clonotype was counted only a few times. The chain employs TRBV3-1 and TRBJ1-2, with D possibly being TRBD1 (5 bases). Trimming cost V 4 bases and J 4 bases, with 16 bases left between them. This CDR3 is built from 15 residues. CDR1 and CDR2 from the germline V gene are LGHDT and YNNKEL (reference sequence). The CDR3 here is CASSLQGGGSYGYTF. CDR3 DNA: TGTGCCAGCAGCCTCCAAGGCGGGGGATCCTATGGCTACACCTTC.

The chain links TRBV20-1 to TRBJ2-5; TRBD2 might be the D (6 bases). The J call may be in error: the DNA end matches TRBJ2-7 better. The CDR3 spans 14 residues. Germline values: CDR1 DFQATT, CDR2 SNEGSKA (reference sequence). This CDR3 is CSANPRAGAYEQYF. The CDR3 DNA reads TGCAGTGCAAATCCACGAGCGGGCGCCTACGAGCAGTACTTC.

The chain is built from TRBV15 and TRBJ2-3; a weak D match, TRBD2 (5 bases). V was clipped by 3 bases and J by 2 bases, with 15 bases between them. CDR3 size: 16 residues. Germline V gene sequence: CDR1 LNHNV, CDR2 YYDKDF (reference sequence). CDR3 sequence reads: CATSSPRTSFTDTQYF. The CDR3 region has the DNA TGTGCCACCAGCAGCCCACGGACTTCGTTCACAGATACGCAGTATTTT.

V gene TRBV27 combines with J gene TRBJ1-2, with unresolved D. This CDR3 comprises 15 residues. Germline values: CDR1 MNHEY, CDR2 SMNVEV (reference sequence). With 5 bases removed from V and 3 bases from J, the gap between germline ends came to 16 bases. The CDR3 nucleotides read TGTGCCAGCAGTCCTGCGGGCCATACCTACTATGGCTACACCTTC. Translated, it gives CASSPAGHTYYGYTF.

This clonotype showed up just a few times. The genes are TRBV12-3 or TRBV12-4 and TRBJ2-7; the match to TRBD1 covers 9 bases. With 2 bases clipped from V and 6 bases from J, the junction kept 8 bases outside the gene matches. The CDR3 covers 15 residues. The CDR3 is CASSLFSGQGREQYF. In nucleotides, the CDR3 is TGTGCCAGCAGTTTATTTAGCGGACAGGGGCGCGAGCAGTACTTC.

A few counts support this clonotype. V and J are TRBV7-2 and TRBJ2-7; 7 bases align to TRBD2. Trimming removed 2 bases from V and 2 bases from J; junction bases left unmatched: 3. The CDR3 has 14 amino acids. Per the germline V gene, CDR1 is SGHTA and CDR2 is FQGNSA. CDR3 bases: TGTGCCAGCAGCTTATTAAGCGGGGCCTACGAGCAGTACTTC. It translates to CASSLLSGAYEQYF.

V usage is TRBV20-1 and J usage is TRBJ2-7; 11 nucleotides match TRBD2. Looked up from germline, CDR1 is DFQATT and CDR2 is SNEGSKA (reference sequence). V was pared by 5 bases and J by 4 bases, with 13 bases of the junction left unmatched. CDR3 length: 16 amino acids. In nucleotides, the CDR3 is TGCAGTGCTCCCAAACCTACTAGCGGGAGAGGGTACGAGCAGTACTTC. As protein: CSAPKPTSGRGYEQYF.

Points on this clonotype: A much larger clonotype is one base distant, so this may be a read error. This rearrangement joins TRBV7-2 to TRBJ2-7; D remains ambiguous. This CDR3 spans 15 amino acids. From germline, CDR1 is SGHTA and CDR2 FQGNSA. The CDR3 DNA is TGTGCCCGCAGCTTATCGGCCTACCTTAGGAATGAGCAGTACTTC. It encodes CARSLSAYLRNEQYF. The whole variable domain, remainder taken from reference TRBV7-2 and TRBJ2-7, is GAGVSQSPSNKVTEKGKDVELRCDPISGHTALYWYRQSLGQGLEFLIYFQGNSAPDKSGLPSDRFSAERTGGSVSTLTIQRTQQEDSAVYLCARSLSAYLRNEQYFGPGTRLTVT.

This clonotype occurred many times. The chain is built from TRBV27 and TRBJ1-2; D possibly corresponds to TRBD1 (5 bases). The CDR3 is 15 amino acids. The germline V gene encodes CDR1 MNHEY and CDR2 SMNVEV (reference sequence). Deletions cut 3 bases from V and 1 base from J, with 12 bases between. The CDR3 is CASSLGTASNYGYTF. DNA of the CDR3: TGTGCCAGCAGTTTGGGGACGGCTAGTAACTATGGCTACACCTTC.

CDR3: CASAVETQFF. DNA for the CDR3: TGTGCCTCAGCTGTCGAGACCCAGTTCTTC. This chain uses TRBV6-1 with TRBJ2-1; D is ambiguous. This CDR3 is 10 amino acids long. Trimming removed 11 bases at V and 13 bases at J, with 15 bases between. The germline V gene has CDR1 MNHNS and CDR2 SASEGT.